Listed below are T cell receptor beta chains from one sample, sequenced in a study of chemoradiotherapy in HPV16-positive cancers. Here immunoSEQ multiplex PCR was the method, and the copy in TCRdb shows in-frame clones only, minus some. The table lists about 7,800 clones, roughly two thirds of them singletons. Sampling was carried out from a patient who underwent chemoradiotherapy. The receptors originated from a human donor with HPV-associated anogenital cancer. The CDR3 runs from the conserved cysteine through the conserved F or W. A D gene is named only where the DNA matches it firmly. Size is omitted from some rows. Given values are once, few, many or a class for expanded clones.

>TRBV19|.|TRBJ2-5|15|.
CASNGGGAGGETQYF
TGTGCCAGTAACGGTGGCGGTGCTGGGGGGGAGACCCAGTACTTC
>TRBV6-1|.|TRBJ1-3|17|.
CASSGTPLKGKGNTIYF
TGTGCCAGCAGTGGAACTCCTCTAAAGGGTAAAGGAAACACCATATATTTT
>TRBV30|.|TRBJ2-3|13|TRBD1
CAWDRESTDTQYF
TGTGCCTGGGACAGGGAAAGCACAGATACGCAGTATTTT
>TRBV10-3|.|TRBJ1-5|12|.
CAISPTNQPQHF
TGTGCCATCAGCCCGACTAATCAGCCCCAGCATTTT
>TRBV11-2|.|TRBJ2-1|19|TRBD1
CASSPSNVGGLQSSNEQFF
TGTGCCAGCAGCCCCAGTAACGTAGGGGGCCTCCAATCCAGCAATGAGCAGTTCTTC
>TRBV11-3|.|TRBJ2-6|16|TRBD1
CASTPWQGAGANVLTF
TGTGCCAGCACCCCCTGGCAGGGGGCTGGGGCCAACGTCCTGACTTTC
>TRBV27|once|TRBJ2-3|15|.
CASSLFPPSTDTQYF
TGTGCCAGCAGTTTATTTCCCCCAAGCACAGATACGCAGTATTTT
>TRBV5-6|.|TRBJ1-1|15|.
CASSWRGWRSTEAFF
TGTGCCAGCAGCTGGAGGGGGTGGCGGAGCACTGAAGCTTTCTTT
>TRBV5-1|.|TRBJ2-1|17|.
CASSYSGRGFSYNEQFF
TGCGCCAGCAGCTACTCAGGACGGGGGTTCTCCTACAATGAGCAGTTCTTC
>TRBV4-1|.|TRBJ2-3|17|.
CASSHRPFRTATDTQYF
TGCGCCAGCAGCCACCGCCCCTTCCGGACAGCCACAGATACGCAGTATTTT
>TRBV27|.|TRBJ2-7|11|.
CASSTAYEQYF
TGTGCCAGCAGCACTGCCTACGAGCAGTACTTC
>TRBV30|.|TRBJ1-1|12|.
CAWTRDYTEAFF
TGTGCCTGGACCCGGGACTACACTGAAGCTTTCTTT
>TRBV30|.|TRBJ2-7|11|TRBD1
CAWGDRNEQYF
TGTGCCTGGGGGGACAGGAACGAGCAGTACTTC
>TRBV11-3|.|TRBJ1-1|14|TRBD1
CASSLAGGNTEAFF
TGTGCCAGCAGCTTAGCAGGGGGCAACACTGAAGCTTTCTTT
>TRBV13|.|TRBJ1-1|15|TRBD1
CASSGLPGQDTEAFF
TGTGCCAGCAGCGGATTACCGGGACAGGACACTGAAGCTTTCTTT
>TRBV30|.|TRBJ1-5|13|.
CAWSVTSDQPQHF
TGTGCCTGGAGTGTGACATCTGATCAGCCCCAGCATTTT
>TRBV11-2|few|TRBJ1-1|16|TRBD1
CASSPGGGQGAAEAFF
TGTGCCAGCAGCCCAGGTGGGGGACAGGGGGCCGCTGAAGCTTTCTTT
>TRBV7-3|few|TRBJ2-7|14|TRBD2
CASSLGLGGYEQYF
TGTGCCAGCAGCCTCGGGTTGGGAGGGTACGAGCAGTACTTC
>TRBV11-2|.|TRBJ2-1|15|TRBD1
CASSLGQGAGNEQFF
TGTGCCAGCAGCTTAGGACAGGGGGCTGGGAATGAGCAGTTCTTC
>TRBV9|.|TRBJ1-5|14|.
CASSVDQGTQPQHF
TGTGCCAGCAGCGTAGATCAGGGGACTCAGCCCCAGCATTTT
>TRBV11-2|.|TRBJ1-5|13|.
CASSLAGDQPQHF
TGTGCCAGCAGTCTAGCGGGGGATCAGCCCCAGCATTTT
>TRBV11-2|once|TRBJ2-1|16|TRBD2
CASSLVGLAFYNEQFF
TGTGCCAGCAGCTTAGTGGGACTAGCGTTCTACAATGAGCAGTTCTTC
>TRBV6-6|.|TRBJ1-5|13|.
CASSYGGGQPQHF
TGTGCCAGCAGTTACGGGGGAGGTCAGCCCCAGCATTTT
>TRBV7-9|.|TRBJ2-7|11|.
CASSPLMEQYF
TGTGCCAGCAGCCCTCTTATGGAGCAGTACTTC
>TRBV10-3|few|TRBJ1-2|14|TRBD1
CAISDRDRDYGYTF
TGTGCCATCAGTGACAGGGACAGAGACTATGGCTACACCTTC
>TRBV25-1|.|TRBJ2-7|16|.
CASSESAGRGSYEQYF
TGTGCCAGCAGTGAATCTGCGGGGAGGGGGTCCTACGAGCAGTACTTC
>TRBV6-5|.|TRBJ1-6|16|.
CASSYRAPGGMSPLHF
TGTGCCAGCAGTTACAGGGCCCCCGGGGGAATGTCACCCCTCCACTTT
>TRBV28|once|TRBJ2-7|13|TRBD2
CASSSAGADEQYF
TGTGCCAGCAGTTCTGCGGGAGCTGACGAGCAGTACTTC
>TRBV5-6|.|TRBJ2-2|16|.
CASSLLAGRGTGELFF
TGTGCCAGCAGCTTACTGGCGGGGCGGGGCACCGGGGAGCTGTTTTTT
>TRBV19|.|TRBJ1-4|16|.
CASSIGGRSTNEKLFF
TGTGCCAGTAGTATCGGGGGGAGATCAACTAATGAAAAACTGTTTTTT
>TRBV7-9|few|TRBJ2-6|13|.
CASSPSGANVLTF
TGTGCCAGCAGCCCCTCGGGGGCCAACGTCCTGACTTTC
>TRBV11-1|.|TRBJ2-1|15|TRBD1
CASSLDRGDYNEQFF
TGTGCCAGCAGCCTCGACAGGGGAGACTACAATGAGCAGTTCTTC
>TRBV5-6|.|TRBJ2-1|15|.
CASSLGGSIYNEQFF
TGTGCCAGCAGCTTGGGGGGCAGTATCTACAATGAGCAGTTCTTC
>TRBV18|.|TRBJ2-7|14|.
CASSPPDSAYEQYF
TGTGCCAGCTCACCGCCGGACAGCGCCTACGAGCAGTACTTC
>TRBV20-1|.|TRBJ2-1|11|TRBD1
CSARTGFEQFF
TGCAGTGCTAGGACAGGGTTCGAGCAGTTCTTC
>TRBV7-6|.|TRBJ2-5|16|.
CASSLEVGGPIETQYF
TGTGCCAGCAGCTTAGAGGTGGGGGGGCCCATCGAGACCCAGTACTTC
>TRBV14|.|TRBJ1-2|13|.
CASSQEVRSGYTF
TGTGCCAGCAGCCAAGAGGTCAGGAGCGGCTACACCTTC
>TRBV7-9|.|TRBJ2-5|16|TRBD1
CASSLGDRGQSETQYF
TGTGCCAGCAGCTTAGGGGACAGGGGGCAGTCGGAGACCCAGTACTTC
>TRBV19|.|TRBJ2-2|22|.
CASSIDPVRVAPNLRNTGELFF
TGTGCCAGTAGTATAGATCCTGTCAGGGTCGCGCCAAACCTCAGGAACACCGGGGAGCTGTTTTTT
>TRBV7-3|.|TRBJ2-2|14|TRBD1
CASSLATGTGELFF
TGTGCCAGCAGCTTAGCGACAGGGACCGGGGAGCTGTTTTTT
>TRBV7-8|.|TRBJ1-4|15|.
CASSPESGTYEKLFF
TGTGCCAGCAGCCCGGAGTCGGGGACATACGAAAAACTGTTTTTT
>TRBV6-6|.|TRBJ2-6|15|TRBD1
CASSIQGKGANVLTF
TGTGCCAGCAGTATACAGGGGAAAGGGGCCAACGTCCTGACTTTC
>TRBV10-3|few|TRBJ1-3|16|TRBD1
CAISDGQGHSGNTIYF
TGTGCCATCAGTGACGGACAGGGCCACTCTGGAAACACCATATATTTT
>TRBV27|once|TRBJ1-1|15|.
CASSFLRQLNTEAFF
TGTGCCAGCAGTTTTCTGCGACAACTGAACACTGAAGCTTTCTTT
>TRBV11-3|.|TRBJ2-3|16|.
CASSFSGTVGTDTQYF
TGTGCCAGCAGCTTCTCAGGTACAGTCGGCACAGATACGCAGTATTTT
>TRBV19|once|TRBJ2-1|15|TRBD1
CASSDRERGYNEQFF
TGTGCCAGTAGTGACAGGGAGAGAGGCTACAATGAGCAGTTCTTC
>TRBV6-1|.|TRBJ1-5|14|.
CASSGGQGSQPQHF
TGTGCCAGCAGTGGAGGGCAGGGGAGTCAGCCCCAGCATTTT
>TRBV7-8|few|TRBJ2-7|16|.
CASSLFGGSSSYEQYF
TGTGCCAGCAGCTTATTTGGGGGTTCGAGCTCCTACGAGCAGTACTTC
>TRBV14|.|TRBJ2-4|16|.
CASSLRQGLAKNIQYF
TGTGCCAGCAGCCTCCGTCAGGGCTTAGCCAAAAACATTCAGTACTTC
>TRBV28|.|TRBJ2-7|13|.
CASSLSGYYEQYF
TGTGCCAGCAGTTTGTCGGGTTACTACGAGCAGTACTTC
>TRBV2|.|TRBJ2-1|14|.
CASTPVGTGNRKFF
.
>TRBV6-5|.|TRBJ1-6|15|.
CASSGGASYNSPLHF
TGTGCCAGCAGTGGCGGAGCCTCCTATAATTCACCCCTCCACTTT
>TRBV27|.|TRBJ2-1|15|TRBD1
CASTPRRTGNNEQFF
TGTGCCAGCACCCCCAGGAGGACAGGGAACAATGAGCAGTTCTTC
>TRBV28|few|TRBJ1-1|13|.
CASSQGGGTEAFF
TGTGCCAGTAGCCAGGGCGGGGGCACTGAAGCTTTCTTT
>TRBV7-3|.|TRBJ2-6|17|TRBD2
CASSLGLGVSGANVLTF
TGTGCCAGCAGCTTGGGACTAGGGGTCTCTGGGGCCAACGTCCTGACTTTC
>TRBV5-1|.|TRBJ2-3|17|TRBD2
CASSLRLAGANTDTQYF
TGCGCCAGCAGCTTGAGACTAGCGGGGGCAAACACAGATACGCAGTATTTT